This T cell receptor beta chain was documented in a study of patients and donors after allogeneic stem cell transplantation. MiXCR, applied by TCRdb to the RT-PCR reads, yields one record per CDR3 protein. The sample includes around 240,000 distinct CDR3 sequences, less than 15% of them seen just once. CDR1 and CDR2 from the germline V gene are SGHDN and FVKESK. The CDR3 has 15 residues. V was trimmed by 4 bases and J by 2 bases, leaving 14 bases between them. The chain combines TRBV14 with TRBJ2-5; D is tentatively TRBD1 or TRBD2 (6 bases each). What was sequenced was blood, either unsorted or a sorted T cell fraction (not recorded which). The clonotype was recovered from a human donor who was either an allogeneic HSCT recipient or a stem cell or donor lymphocyte infusion donor (not recorded which). It is not recorded whose cells these are; they may come from a transplant donor. This chain's CDR3 is CASSPGGLIQETQYF. The CDR3 DNA is TGTGCCAGCAGCCCCGGGGGCCTTATACAAGAGACCCAGTACTTC.